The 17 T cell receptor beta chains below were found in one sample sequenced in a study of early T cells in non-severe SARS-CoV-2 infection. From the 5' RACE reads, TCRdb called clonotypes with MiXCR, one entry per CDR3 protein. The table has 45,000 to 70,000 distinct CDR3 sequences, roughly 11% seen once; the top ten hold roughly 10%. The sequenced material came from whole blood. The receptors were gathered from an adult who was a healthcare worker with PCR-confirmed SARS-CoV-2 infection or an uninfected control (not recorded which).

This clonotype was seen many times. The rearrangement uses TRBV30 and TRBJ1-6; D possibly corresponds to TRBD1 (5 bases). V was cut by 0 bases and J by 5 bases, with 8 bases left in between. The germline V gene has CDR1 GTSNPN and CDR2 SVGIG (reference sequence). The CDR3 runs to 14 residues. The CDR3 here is CAWSVETDNSPLHF. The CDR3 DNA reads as TGTGCCTGGAGTGTAGAGACAGATAATTCACCCCTCCACTTT.

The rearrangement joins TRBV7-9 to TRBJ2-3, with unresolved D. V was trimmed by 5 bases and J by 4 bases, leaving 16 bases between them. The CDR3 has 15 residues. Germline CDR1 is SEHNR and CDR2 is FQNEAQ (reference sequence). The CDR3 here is CASSHRRLGSDTQYF. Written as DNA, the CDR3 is TGTGCCAGCAGCCACCGGCGTCTAGGGTCAGATACGCAGTATTTT.

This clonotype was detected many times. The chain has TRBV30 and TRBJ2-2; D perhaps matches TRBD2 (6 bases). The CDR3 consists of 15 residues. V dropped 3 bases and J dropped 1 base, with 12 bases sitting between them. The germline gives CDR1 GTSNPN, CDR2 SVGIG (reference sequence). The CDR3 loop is CAWRGGRKNTGELFF. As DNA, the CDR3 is TGTGCCTGGAGGGGGGGACGAAAGAACACCGGGGAGCTGTTTTTT.

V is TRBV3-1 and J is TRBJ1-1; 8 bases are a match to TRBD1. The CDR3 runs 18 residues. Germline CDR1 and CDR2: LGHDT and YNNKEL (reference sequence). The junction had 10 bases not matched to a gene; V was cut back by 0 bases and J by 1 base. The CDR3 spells CASSQDLAGGGPNTEAFF. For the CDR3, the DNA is TGTGCCAGCAGCCAAGATTTGGCAGGGGGCGGCCCGAACACTGAAGCTTTCTTT. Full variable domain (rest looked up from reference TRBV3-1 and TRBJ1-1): DTAVSQTPKYLVTQMGNDKSIKCEQNLGHDTMYWYKQDSKKFLKIMFSYNNKELIINETVPNRFSPKSPDKAHLNLHINSLELGDSAVYFCASSQDLAGGGPNTEAFFGQGTRLTVV.

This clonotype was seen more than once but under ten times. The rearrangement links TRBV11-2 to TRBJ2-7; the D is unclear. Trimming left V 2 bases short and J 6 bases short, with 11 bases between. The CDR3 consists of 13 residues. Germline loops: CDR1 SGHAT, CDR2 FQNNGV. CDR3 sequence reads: CASSLIGSGEQYF. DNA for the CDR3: TGTGCCAGCAGCTTAATTGGGTCGGGCGAGCAGTACTTC. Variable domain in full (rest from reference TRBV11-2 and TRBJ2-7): EAGVAQSPRYKIIEKRQSVAFWCNPISGHATLYWYQQILGQGPKLLIQFQNNGVVDDSQLPKDRFSAERLKGVDSTLKIQPAKLEDSAVYLCASSLIGSGEQYFGPGTRLTVT.

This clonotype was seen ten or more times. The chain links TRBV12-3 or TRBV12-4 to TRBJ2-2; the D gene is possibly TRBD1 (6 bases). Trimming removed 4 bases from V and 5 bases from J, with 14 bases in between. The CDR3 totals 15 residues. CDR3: CASSYRDGTTGELFF. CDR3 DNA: TGTGCCAGCAGTTACAGGGACGGGACGACCGGGGAGCTGTTTTTT.

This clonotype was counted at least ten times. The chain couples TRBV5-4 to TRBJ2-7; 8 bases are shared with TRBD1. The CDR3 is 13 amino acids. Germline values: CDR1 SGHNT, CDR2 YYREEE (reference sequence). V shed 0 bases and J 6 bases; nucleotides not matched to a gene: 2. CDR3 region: CASSLDGTGEQYF. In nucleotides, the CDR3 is TGTGCCAGCAGCTTGGACGGGACAGGCGAGCAGTACTTC.

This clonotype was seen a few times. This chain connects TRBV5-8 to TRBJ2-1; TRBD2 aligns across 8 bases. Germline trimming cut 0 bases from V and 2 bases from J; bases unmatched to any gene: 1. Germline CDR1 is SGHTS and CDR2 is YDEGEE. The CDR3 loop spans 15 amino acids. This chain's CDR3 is CASSLVGRAYNEQFF. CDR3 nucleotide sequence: TGTGCCAGCAGCTTGGTCGGGAGGGCCTACAATGAGCAGTTCTTC.

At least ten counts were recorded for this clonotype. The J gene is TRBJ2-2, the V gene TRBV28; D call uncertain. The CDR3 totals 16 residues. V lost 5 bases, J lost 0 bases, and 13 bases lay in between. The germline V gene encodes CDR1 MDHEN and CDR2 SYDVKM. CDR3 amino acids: CASSPPADANTGELFF. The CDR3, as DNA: TGTGCCAGCAGTCCCCCCGCGGACGCGAACACCGGGGAGCTGTTTTTT.

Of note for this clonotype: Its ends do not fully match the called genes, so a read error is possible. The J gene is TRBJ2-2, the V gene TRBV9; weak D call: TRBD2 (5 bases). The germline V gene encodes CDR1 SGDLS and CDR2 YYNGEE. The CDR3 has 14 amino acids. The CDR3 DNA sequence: TGTGCCAGCAGCTGGGAGTACGGCACCGGAGAGCTGTTTTTT. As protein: CASSWEYGTGELFF. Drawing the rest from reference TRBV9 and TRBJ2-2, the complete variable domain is DSGVTQTPKHLITATGQRVTLRCSPRSGDLSVYWYQQSLDQGLQFLIQYYNGEERAKGNILERFSAQQFPDLHSELNLSSLELGDSALYFCASSWEYGTGELFFGEGSRLTVL.

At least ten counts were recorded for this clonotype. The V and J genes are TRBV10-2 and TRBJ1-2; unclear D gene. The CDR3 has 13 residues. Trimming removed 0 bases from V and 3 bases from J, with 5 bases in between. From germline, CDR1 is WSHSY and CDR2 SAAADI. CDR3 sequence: CASSESIYYGYTF. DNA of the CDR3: TGCGCCAGCAGTGAGTCGATCTACTATGGCTACACCTTC.

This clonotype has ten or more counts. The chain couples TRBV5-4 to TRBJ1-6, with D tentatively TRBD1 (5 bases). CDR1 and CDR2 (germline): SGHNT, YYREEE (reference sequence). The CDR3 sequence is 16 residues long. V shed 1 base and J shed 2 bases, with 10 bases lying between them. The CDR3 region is CASSLSRATYNSPLHF. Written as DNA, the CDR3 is TGTGCCAGCAGCTTGAGCAGGGCCACCTATAATTCACCCCTCCACTTT.

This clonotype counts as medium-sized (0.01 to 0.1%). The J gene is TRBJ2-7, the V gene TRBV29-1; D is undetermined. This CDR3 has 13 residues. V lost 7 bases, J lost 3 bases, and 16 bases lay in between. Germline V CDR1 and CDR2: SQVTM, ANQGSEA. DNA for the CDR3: TGCAGCGCCCTAACAGAAGGCGTCTACGAGCAGTACTTC. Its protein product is CSALTEGVYEQYF.

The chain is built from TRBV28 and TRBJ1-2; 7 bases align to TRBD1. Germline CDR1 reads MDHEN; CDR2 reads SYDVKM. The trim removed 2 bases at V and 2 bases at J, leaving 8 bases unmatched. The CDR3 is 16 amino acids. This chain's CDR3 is CASSLAGGLANYGYTF. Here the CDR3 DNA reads TGTGCCAGCAGTTTAGCAGGGGGTCTCGCGAACTATGGCTACACCTTC.

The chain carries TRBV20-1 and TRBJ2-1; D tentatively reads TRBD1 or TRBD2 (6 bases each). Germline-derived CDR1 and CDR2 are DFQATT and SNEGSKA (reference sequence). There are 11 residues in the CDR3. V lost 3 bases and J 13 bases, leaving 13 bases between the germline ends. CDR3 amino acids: CSASPGGGQFF. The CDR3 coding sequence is TGCAGTGCTAGCCCCGGGGGCGGACAGTTCTTC.

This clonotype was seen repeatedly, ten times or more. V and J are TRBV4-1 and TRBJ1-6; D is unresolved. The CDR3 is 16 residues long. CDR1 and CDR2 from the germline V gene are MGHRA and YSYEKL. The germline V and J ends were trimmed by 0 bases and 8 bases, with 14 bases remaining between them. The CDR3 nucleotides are TGCGCCAGCAGCCAAGATTCGGGTGCAGCCTATTCACCCCTCCACTTT. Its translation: CASSQDSGAAYSPLHF.

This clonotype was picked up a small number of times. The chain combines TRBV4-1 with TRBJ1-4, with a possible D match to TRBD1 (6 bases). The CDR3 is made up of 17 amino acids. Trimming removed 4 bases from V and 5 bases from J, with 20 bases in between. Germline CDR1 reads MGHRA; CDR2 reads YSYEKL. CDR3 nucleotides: TGCGCCAGCAGCCGCAAACCGGGACACACTATAAATGAAAAACTGTTTTTT. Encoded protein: CASSRKPGHTINEKLFF.